This T cell receptor (beta chain) derives from a study of CD8 T cells in ankylosing spondylitis. CDR1 and CDR2 from the germline V gene are ENHRY and SYGVKD. The CDR3 loop spans 15 amino acids. The V end lost 1 base, the J end lost 1 base, and 7 bases lay between the germline ends. TCRdb re-analysed the 5' RACE reads in MiXCR, keeping a single row per CDR3 protein. The sample consists of a few hundred thousand distinct CDR3 sequences, around 21% of them appearing once. This clonotype appeared many times. Its matching antigen is unknown. General observations from the study: Researchers reportedly found disease-linked clones significantly enriched in matched ankylosing spondylitis synovial fluid. Among TCR beta sequences, a motif of under ten highly homologous variants appeared characteristic of ankylosing spondylitis blood.

The sequenced sample was blood, either unsorted or a sorted T cell fraction (not recorded which). This chain joins TRBV10-3 and TRBJ2-2, with TRBD1 as a possible D gene (5 bases). This TCR was recovered from a female donor with ankylosing spondylitis or in good health (not recorded which). The CDR3 is CAISEWQGNTGELFF. Written as DNA, the CDR3 is TGTGCCATCAGTGAGTGGCAGGGGAACACCGGGGAGCTGTTTTTT.